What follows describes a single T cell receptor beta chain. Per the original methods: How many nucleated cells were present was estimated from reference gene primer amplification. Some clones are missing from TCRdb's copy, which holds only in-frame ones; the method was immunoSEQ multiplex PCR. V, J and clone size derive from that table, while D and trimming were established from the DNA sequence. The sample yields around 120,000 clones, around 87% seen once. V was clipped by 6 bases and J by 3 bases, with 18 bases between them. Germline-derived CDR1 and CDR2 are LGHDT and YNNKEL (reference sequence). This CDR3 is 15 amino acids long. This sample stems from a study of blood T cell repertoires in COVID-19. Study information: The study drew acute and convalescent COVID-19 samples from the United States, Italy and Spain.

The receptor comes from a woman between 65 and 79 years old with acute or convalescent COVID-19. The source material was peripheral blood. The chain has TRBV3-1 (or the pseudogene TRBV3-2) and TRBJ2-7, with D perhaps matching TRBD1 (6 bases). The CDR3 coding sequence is TGTGCCAGCAGTCCCACAGGGCCTACGGTCTACGAGCAGTACTTC. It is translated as CASSPTGPTVYEQYF.